The rows below give T cell receptor beta chains drawn from one sample of a study of blood T cell repertoires in COVID-19. Using immunoSEQ multiplex PCR, the repertoire was profiled, and TCRdb retains in-frame clones only, with some absent. Of roughly 150,000 clones detected, roughly 85% appear once; the ten largest clones hold less than 3%. The specimen was peripheral blood. All receptors derive from a man in his forties or fifties with acute or convalescent COVID-19. Both conserved end residues are part of each CDR3. Some rows have no size entry. The others give once, few or many, or a class for an expanded clone.

>TRBV7-3|-
CASSSSGGALDTQYF
>TRBV9|-
CASSGWTSGEGEQFF
>TRBV19|-
CASSGDYEQYF
>TRBV6-1|-
CASSDGGAKNIQYF
>TRBV6-5|-
CASSPSGTVGETQYF
>TRBV5-5|-
CASSLGGTEQYF
>TRBV27|-
CASRPRSLLTDTQYF
>TRBV7-3|-
CASSSDRTLGDTQYF
>TRBV19|-
CASSQTGQTFYGYTF
>TRBV6-5|-
CASSYSSSSLAYEQYF
>TRBV2|-
CASSELKGGSNYGYTF
>TRBV6-6|-
CASRQGYNQPQHF
>TRBV7-6|-
CASSLIGEQLNTEAFF
>TRBV3-1/TRBV3-2|-
CASSRGTGETNVLTF
>TRBV4-2|-
CASSPGSTDTQYF
>TRBV27|-
CASSLGLGDAQYF
>TRBV6-5|-
CATYTGVSGANVLTF
>TRBV5-1|-
CASSLALAGGGETQYF
>TRBV28|-
CASSPPLRVHEQFF
>TRBV10-2|-
CASSVGLTYLNTEAFF
>TRBV6-5|-
CASSYSSTGGEGEQFF
>TRBV28|-
CATQFGVPAYEQYF
>TRBV6-5|-
CASRKQGRDDGYTF
>TRBV19|-
CASREYRGNQPQHF
>TRBV5-1|-
CASSPRLAGAGEQYF
>TRBV4-1|-
CASSQEPGRSTDTQYF
>TRBV12-5|few
CASGPPDEQFF
>TRBV24-1|-
CATRRGDSETNTGELFF
>TRBV4-1|-
CASSRGQGNTEAFF
>TRBV11-3|-
CASRGGRSYNEQFF
>TRBV5-1|once
CASSLASTASYEQYF
>TRBV27|once
CASSSPGFRETQYF
>TRBV11-2|-
CASSFSKTGSDYGYTF
>TRBV7-2|-
CASGSGPSSYNEQFF
>TRBV3-1/TRBV3-2|-
CASSQVGRSTDTQYF
>TRBV13|-
CASSHQVEAGKGEKLFF
>TRBV19|-
CASSIEGLGLTDTQYF
>TRBV7-2|-
CASRRGSYGYTF
>TRBV30|-
CAWSPEFGGAF
>TRBV7-2|-
CASSLMRDTQYF
>TRBV28|-
CASSHYEQYF
>TRBV2|-
CASSEIRTEAFF
>TRBV5-1|-
CASSFLALYNEQFF
>TRBV29-1|-
CSVGVGDNEQFF
>TRBV19|-
CASSVQGFNEKLFF
>TRBV6-5|-
CASSLSFADTQYF
>TRBV13|-
CASSPGTLTNTGELFF
>TRBV7-2|-
CASSLVPAGAPKETQYF
>TRBV7-9|few
CASSPRLAGGPNEQFF
>TRBV4-1|-
CASSPRSALSNQPQHF
>TRBV7-9|once
CASSADLKRAFF
>TRBV4-1|once
CASSQAMSSYEQYF
>TRBV19|-
CASSLSGGQETQYF
>TRBV29-1|-
CSVEERLAGGYNEQFF
>TRBV25-1|-
CASSDFPGQRTDTQYF
>TRBV29-1|-
CSVAVVRDTEAFF
>TRBV29-1|few
CSVGIRKDGYTF
>TRBV7-2|-
CASSLAIGGTEAFF
>TRBV2|-
CASGEFGTGDYGYTF